This T cell receptor (beta chain) derives from a study of blood T cell repertoires in COVID-19 (dated by TCRdb to 2019 to 2021). Concerning the study at large: Collaborator samples came from the United States, Italy and Spain and covered acute and convalescent phases of COVID-19. The prospective study material was composed of cDNA or gDNA derived from T cells, B-cell-depleted T cells, or PBMCs. Subjects who had been exposed to COVID-19, were actively infected with it, or had recovered from it provided the deeply sampled blood TCRbeta repertoires that made up the dataset. A freely available public database, intended as a resource for researchers studying the immune response to SARS-CoV-2, is where the repertoires were released. Samples were obtained from the ongoing ImmuneRACE study (first 160 participants) and from about 1,300 subjects provided by 6 global collaborators. A de-identified subject ID, COVID-19 status, age in years and sex were almost always included in the sample metadata. Where HLA class I and class II types were available, the types were taken from metadata supplied by the sample provider, not from assay-based typing. The paper's findings and limits, for the study overall: The quantity of clinical and demographic metadata differed by source and by participant and was supplied without curation.

Another Seattle source contributed samples from volunteer blood donors who had recovered from COVID-19. Collaborating institutions collected whole blood in K2EDTA tubes following their own protocols. For TCRbeta analysis, collaborators shipped samples in one of three forms: frozen whole blood, isolated PBMCs, or DNA extracted from either of those sample types. V ends up 6 bases short and J 6 bases short, with an unmatched junction base count of 13. Reading from cysteine to phenylalanine, the CDR3 counts 15 amino acids. Only the CDR3 part of the read is kept: 45 bases, read in frame from the first base. The germline V gene encodes CDR1 SNHLY and CDR2 FYNNEI. The immunoSEQ Assay, a bias-controlled multiplex PCR, was used to amplify TCRbeta CDR3 regions from genomic DNA. The authors' pipeline ran thus. Nucleated cell counts per sample were estimated from amplification of reference gene primers within the assay. To quantify the absolute abundance of each unique TCRbeta CDR3 rearrangement, sequence reads were collapsed and filtered. Productive Simpson clonality was computed per sample as the square root of Simpson's diversity index over productive rearrangements. This is the immuneACCESS table as TCRdb keeps it, with only in-frame sequences that have V and J called. A part of the clones is gone; compared with another copy, unresolved V genes explain less than half, and the rest is unexplained. The DNA was the basis for D and trimming; V, J and clone size are from that table. The sample records a few hundred thousand clones, roughly 86% of which are singletons. The ten top clones hold 7.8% of the sample.

Regarding this clone: The antigen it binds to is not known. One base away there is no much larger clone; base qualities are not given.

The receptor chain draws on TRBV2 and TRBJ2-7; 8 bases in the middle match TRBD2. The TCR was taken from a woman aged 50 to 60 who had recovered from COVID-19. Sequencing input: peripheral blood. The DNA sequence is given as TGTGCCAGCAGAGGCGCTTTTACGGGAGGGCCCGAGCAGTACTTC. The translation is CASRGAFTGGPEQYF.